The clone carrying this TCR beta chain was seen a few times. The antigen remains undetermined. CDR3 length: 13 residues. V was cut by 3 bases and J by 6 bases, with 11 bases left in between. This entry belongs to a study of glioma-infiltrating T cells. General study points: Only very few CDR3 sequences appeared in both tissue and blood. Above-expected tissue-blood divergence occurred in all gliomas, most in low-grade ones.

The iRepertoire nested amplicon-rescue multiplex PCR amplified TCR alpha and beta CDR3s from RNA. One-step reverse transcription and amplification started from approximately 100-400 ng of tissue mRNA or PBMC total RNA. TCRdb re-analysed the multiplex PCR reads in MiXCR, keeping a single row per CDR3 protein. In the table there are about 190,000 distinct CDR3 sequences, 32% of which are singletons. V usage is TRBV12-3 or TRBV12-4 and J usage is TRBJ1-2, with D unclear. This clonotype was obtained from a human donor with low-grade glioma or glioblastoma, undergoing nonglioma brain surgery, or in good health (not recorded which). Material for sequencing was glioma tissue, nonneoplastic brain tissue, or PBMCs (not recorded which). This CDR3 reads CASSLGFADGYTF. CDR3 sequence (DNA): TGTGCCAGCAGTTTGGGTTTTGCGGATGGCTACACCTTC.